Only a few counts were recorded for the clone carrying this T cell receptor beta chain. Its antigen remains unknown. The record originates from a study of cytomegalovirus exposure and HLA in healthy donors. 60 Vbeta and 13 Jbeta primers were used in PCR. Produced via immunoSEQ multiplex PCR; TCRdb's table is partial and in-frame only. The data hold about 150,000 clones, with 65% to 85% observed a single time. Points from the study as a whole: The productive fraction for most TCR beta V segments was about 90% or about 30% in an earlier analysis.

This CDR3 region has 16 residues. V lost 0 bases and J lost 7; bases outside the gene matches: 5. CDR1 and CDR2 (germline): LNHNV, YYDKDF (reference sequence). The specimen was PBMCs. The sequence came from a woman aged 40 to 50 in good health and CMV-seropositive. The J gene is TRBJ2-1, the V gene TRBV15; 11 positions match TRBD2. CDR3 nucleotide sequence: TGTGCCACCAGCAGAGATGGGACTAGCGGCTCAAATGAGCAGTTCTTC. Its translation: CATSRDGTSGSNEQFF.